Sequencing of this T cell receptor beta chain was carried out in a study of T cells after posttransplantation cyclophosphamide. J lost 6 bases, V lost 6 bases, and 3 bases had no gene match. The CDR3 sequence is 12 residues long. CDR1 and CDR2 from the germline V gene are SQVTM and ANQGSEA. Peripheral blood was collected from the related graft donor on the marrow donation day. A word on this clone: Its antigen is unknown.

Method: immunoSEQ multiplex PCR; TCRdb's copy keeps in-frame clones and lacks some. The sample holds about 15,000 clones, approximately 80% seen once. Study findings and constraints: Later post-transplant blood repertoires were often dominated by donor CD8+ memory clones. Recipient CMV seropositivity and CMV reactivation strongly tracked TRB clonality. TRB overlap between skin or GI tissue T cells and blood was limited.

The V and J genes are TRBV29-1 and TRBJ2-1; 9 nucleotides match TRBD1. Specimen: memory CD4+ T cells sorted from PBMCs. The receptor comes from a man aged 50 to 60. The CDR3 protein is CSVGGQGNEQFF. The CDR3 region has the DNA TGCAGCGTAGGGGGACAGGGCAATGAGCAGTTCTTC.